Only a few counts were recorded for the clone carrying this TCR beta chain. Its antigen remains unknown. This specimen belongs to a study of radiation and T cells in renal cell carcinoma. This sample's time point: blood 2 weeks post-SBRT. As for treatment: 15 Gy SBRT to primary tumor, nephrectomy 4 weeks later. Serial blood draws occurred at baseline and 2 and 4 weeks post-SBRT. The patient's renal cell carcinoma had clear cell pathology. Profiling relied on immunoSEQ multiplex PCR, and the TCRdb table lists in-frame clones only, not all of them. This sample carries 150,000 to 190,000 clones, about 87% of them seen once, and the ten largest clones take 13%. Notes on the study in general: In blood, top tumor clones expanded by 2 weeks, shrinking by 4.

CDR3 length: 13 residues. CDR1 SQVTM and CDR2 ANQGSEA come from the germline V gene. V was clipped by 6 bases and J by 5 bases; unmatched bases: 4. V usage is TRBV29-1 and J usage is TRBJ2-2, with 9 bases matching TRBD1. The sequences come from blood, collected from a patient whose treatment included radiotherapy and nephrectomy. This clonotype was sampled from a woman aged 45 to 65 with renal cell carcinoma. The CDR3 region has the DNA TGCAGCGTGCCGGGACAGGGAACCGGGGAGCTGTTTTTT. It translates to CSVPGQGTGELFF.